Listed here are 30 T cell receptor beta chains from one sample, sequenced in a study of metastatic and nonmetastatic thyroid tumors. Each patient went into thyroid surgery without having received any treatment. TCRdb reanalyzed the PCR reads with MiXCR. This sample carries around 42,000 clones, around 10% of them seen once, and the ten largest clones take around 9%. The specimen was blood. The receptor set was obtained from a male donor with papillary thyroid cancer or a benign thyroid nodule (not recorded which). Some clones in this sample may be carry-over from other donors' samples.

The table lists this clone with many counts. One end of the junction is discordant with germline, which a read error may explain. The V call is TRBV12-3 or TRBV12-4, the J call TRBJ2-7; D not resolved. CDR3 length: 11 residues. The CDR3 protein is CASSFLYGQYF. The CDR3 DNA sequence: TGTGCCAGCAGTTTTTTGTACGGGCAGTACTTC.

This clone was counted at least ten times. The chain recombines TRBV12-3 or TRBV12-4 with TRBJ2-1; D uncertain. V shed 2 bases and J shed 5 bases, with 13 bases lying between them. The CDR3 totals 15 residues. The CDR3 protein is CASSLRVERDNEQFF. The DNA of the CDR3 is TGTGCCAGCAGTTTAAGGGTGGAACGAGACAATGAGCAGTTCTTC.

There are many counts of this clone. This chain uses TRBV5-4 with TRBJ2-2; 12 nucleotides match TRBD2. J was trimmed by 6 bases and V by 0 bases; bases with no gene match: 3. CDR3 length: 16 residues. Germline V lookup: CDR1 SGHNT, CDR2 YYREEE (reference sequence). CDR3 nucleotide sequence: TGTGCCAGCAGCTTGGGACTAGCGGGAGTGGCCGGGGAGCTGTTTTTT. It encodes CASSLGLAGVAGELFF.

This sequence joins TRBV4-3 and TRBJ2-3; no clear D gene. Germline V gene lookup returns CDR1 LGHNA and CDR2 YSLEER. V was clipped by 0 bases and J by 3 bases, with 16 bases between them. This CDR3 comprises 17 residues. The CDR3 DNA reads as TGCGCCAGCAGCCAAGATTTGGGTGGCAGCGCTACAGATACGCAGTATTTT. Translation: CASSQDLGGSATDTQYF.

At least ten counts were recorded for this clone. The chain employs TRBV12-3 or TRBV12-4 and TRBJ2-7, with D possibly being TRBD2 (5 bases). This CDR3 spans 12 amino acids. V was cut by 4 bases and J by 5 bases, with 9 bases left in between. This CDR3 reads CASSYVGDEQYF. The CDR3 DNA sequence: TGTGCCAGCAGTTACGTCGGGGACGAGCAGTACTTC.

This clone was seen ten or more times. The chain uses TRBV11-2 and TRBJ2-7, with 8 positions matching TRBD1. The V and J ends lost 5 bases and 5 bases, in that order; junction bases with no gene match: 14. Germline assignment: CDR1 SGHAT and CDR2 FQNNGV. The CDR3 has 16 amino acids. CDR3 nucleotide sequence: TGTGCCAGCAGCACCCTGGACCGCCGACAGGGGCACGAGCAGTACTTC. Amino acids: CASSTLDRRQGHEQYF.

This clone was recorded at least ten times. This chain uses TRBV28 with TRBJ2-1, with TRBD2 matching 9 bases. The junction had 19 bases not matched to a gene; V was cut back by 5 bases and J by 8 bases. The length of the CDR3 is 18 residues. Germline V gene data show CDR1 as MDHEN and CDR2 as SYDVKM. CDR3 bases: TGTGCCAGCAGTACATTAACGTATAGCGGGAGTTTTATCGATGAGCAGTTCTTC. Translated: CASSTLTYSGSFIDEQFF. The full variable domain, completed using reference TRBV28 and TRBJ2-1, is DVKVTQSSRYLVKRTGEKVFLECVQDMDHENMFWYRQDPGLGLRLIYFSYDVKMKEKGDIPEGYSVSREKKERFSLILESASTNQTSMYLCASSTLTYSGSFIDEQFFGPGTRLTVL.

This clone was seen just once. The chain uses TRBV11-2 and TRBJ2-1; 7 bases map to TRBD2. Germline V gene lookup returns CDR1 SGHAT and CDR2 FQNNGV. The CDR3 sequence is 16 residues long. V lost 4 bases and J lost 7; bases outside the gene matches: 13. CDR3 sequence reads: CASSSRASGTRNEQFF. The CDR3 bases are TGTGCCAGCAGCTCCCGGGCTAGCGGAACTAGGAATGAGCAGTTCTTC.

This clone was detected ten times or more. V and J are TRBV12-3 or TRBV12-4 and TRBJ1-1; D is unclear. The CDR3 covers 14 residues. Trimming left V 2 bases short and J 3 bases short, with 10 bases between. CDR3 protein: CASSLPETYTEAFF. The CDR3 DNA is TGTGCCAGCAGTTTACCGGAAACCTACACTGAAGCTTTCTTT.

The chain uses TRBV13 and TRBJ2-1; 13 nucleotides align to TRBD2. Germline values: CDR1 PRHDT, CDR2 FYEKMQ (reference sequence). The trim removed 5 bases at V and 7 bases at J, leaving 8 bases unmatched. The CDR3 sequence is 16 residues long. CDR3: CASSPGLAGDSNEQFF. The CDR3 bases are TGTGCCAGCAGCCCAGGACTAGCGGGAGATAGTAATGAGCAGTTCTTC.

In regard to this clone: This may arise from a read error, as a much more abundant clone is one base away. V is TRBV19 and J is TRBJ1-1; D not certain. The CDR3 covers 14 residues. Germline V gene data show CDR1 as LNHDA and CDR2 as SQIVND (reference sequence). The V and J ends lost 6 bases and 3 bases respectively, with 14 bases between them. CDR3 DNA: TGTGCCAGTAGCTTGGGCAGGATGTACACTGAAGCTTTCTTT. It encodes CASSLGRMYTEAFF.

There are many counts of this clone. One end of the junction does not line up with germline, which may come from a read error. CDR3 loop: CASSLGTGNTVYF. CDR3 bases: TGTGCCAGCAGCTTAGGGACTGGAAACACCGTATATTTT. The chain joins TRBV7-3 to TRBJ1-3, with D tentatively TRBD1 (5 bases). The CDR3 has 13 amino acids. Germline V lookup: CDR1 SGHTA, CDR2 FQGTGA. Looking up the rest from reference TRBV7-3 and TRBJ1-3 gives the full variable domain: GAGVSQTPSNKVTEKGKYVELRCDPISGHTALYWYRQSLGQGPEFLIYFQGTGAADDSGLPNDRFFAVRPEGSVSTLKIQRTERGDSAVYLCASSLGTGNTVYFGEGSWLTVV.

This clone has more than one count but fewer than ten. This rearrangement joins TRBV4-3 to TRBJ2-1; a possible D gene is TRBD1 (5 bases). This CDR3 is built from 14 residues. Germline lookup yields CDR1 LGHNA and CDR2 YSLEER. V lost 1 base, J lost 4 bases, and 8 bases lay in between. CDR3 DNA: TGCGCCAGCAGCCAAGTGGGGCCATACAATGAGCAGTTCTTC. Residues: CASSQVGPYNEQFF.

This clone came up many times. Written as DNA, the CDR3 is TGTGCCAGCAGCTTAGGCGCAGAGCAGTACTTC. It specifies CASSLGAEQYF. The chain employs TRBV7-9 and TRBJ2-7; D unclear. This CDR3 is 11 amino acids long. V was clipped by 1 base and J by 7 bases, with 5 bases between them. CDR1 and CDR2 from the germline V gene are SEHNR and FQNEAQ (reference sequence).

This clone was detected many times. The genes are TRBV6-1 and TRBJ2-1, with 11 bases that match TRBD1. Germline trimming cut 5 bases from V and 10 bases from J; bases unmatched to any gene: 4. The CDR3 has 13 amino acids. Germline values: CDR1 MNHNS, CDR2 SASEGT. Here the CDR3 reads CASSWTGGEEQFF. CDR3 nucleotides: TGTGCCAGCAGTTGGACAGGGGGCGAGGAGCAGTTCTTC.

In its sample, this clone was seen many times. The genes are TRBV3-1 and TRBJ1-1; TRBD1 is a possible D gene (6 bases). The CDR3 loop spans 13 amino acids. The V gene lost 4 bases and the J gene lost 5 bases, with 11 bases spanning the gap. Germline loops: CDR1 LGHDT, CDR2 YNNKEL (reference sequence). The DNA of the CDR3 is TGTGCCAGCAGCCGAAGAAGGGGGACTGAAGCTTTCTTT. Amino acid sequence: CASSRRRGTEAFF.

The table lists this clone with many counts. This rearrangement joins TRBV27 to TRBJ1-6; D gene uncertain. CDR3 size: 15 residues. The V end lost 2 bases, the J end lost 0 bases, and 5 bases lay between the germline ends. The germline CDR1 and CDR2 sequences are MNHEY and SMNVEV (reference sequence). CDR3 bases: TGTGCCAGCAGTTTAAGCAGCTCCTATAATTCACCCCTCCACTTT. Translating it yields CASSLSSSYNSPLHF.

Within the sample, this clone is medium-sized (0.01 to 0.1%). The chain uses TRBV28 and TRBJ1-2, with 7 bases aligning to TRBD1. V shed 3 bases and J 2 bases; nucleotides not matched to a gene: 3. The CDR3 runs to 14 residues. Per germline, CDR1 MDHEN and CDR2 SYDVKM. The CDR3 DNA follows: TGTGCCAGCAGTTTCCCGGGACAGAACTATGGCTACACCTTC. Its protein product is CASSFPGQNYGYTF.

The chain combines TRBV20-1 with TRBJ1-2; 7 bases line up with TRBD1. The germline CDR1 and CDR2 sequences are DFQATT and SNEGSKA (reference sequence). The CDR3 loop spans 14 amino acids. Trimming at V came to 2 bases and at J to 3 bases, leaving 6 bases not matched to a gene. CDR3 region: CSARQIQGYYGYTF. CDR3 in DNA: TGCAGTGCTAGACAGATACAGGGGTACTATGGCTACACCTTC.

Many counts were recorded for this clone. Being one base from a much bigger clone, this may be a read error. The same CDR3 arises from other DNA sequences in this sample as well. The chain uses TRBV12-3 or TRBV12-4 and TRBJ1-4; 11 nucleotides align to TRBD1. The CDR3 consists of 15 residues. CDR3 loop: CASSLMDRGPEKLFF. DNA for the CDR3: TGTGCCAGCAGTTTAATGGACAGGGGGCCTGAAAAATTGTTTTTT.

Many counts were recorded for this clone. The chain recombines TRBV10-1 with TRBJ1-4, with 10 bases lining up with TRBD1. V lost 8 bases to trimming and J lost 4 bases; unmatched junction nucleotides: 4. The CDR3 sequence is 14 residues long. Germline CDR1 reads WNHNN; CDR2 reads SYGVQD (reference sequence). The CDR3 DNA reads as TGCGCCAGCCCCGACAGGGGGCATAATGAAAAACTGTTTTTT. It is translated as CASPDRGHNEKLFF.

This clone has at least ten counts. The gene calls are TRBV19 and TRBJ1-1, with D unresolved. CDR1 is LNHDA and CDR2 is SQIVND in the germline V gene (reference sequence). The CDR3 contains 11 residues. CDR3 sequence reads: CAVGGNTEAFF. As DNA, the CDR3 is TGTGCGGTAGGTGGAAACACTGAAGCTTTCTTT.

In this sample, this clone turned up a few times. CDR3 in DNA: TGTGCCAGTATCCTGGACAGGAGCTCCTACGAGCAGTACTTC. Amino acids: CASILDRSSYEQYF. The V call is TRBV19, the J call TRBJ2-7; 7 bases line up with TRBD1. CDR1 is LNHDA and CDR2 is SQIVND in the germline V gene (reference sequence). The junction had 6 bases not matched to a gene; V was cut back by 7 bases and J by 0 bases. The CDR3 covers 14 residues.

Note on this clone: A single base separates this from a much larger clone, so it may be a read error. J is TRBJ2-2 and V is TRBV5-4; D is perhaps TRBD2 (6 bases). The CDR3 is 14 amino acids. Trimming left V 4 bases short and J 8 bases short, with 15 bases between. Germline CDR1 is SGHNT and CDR2 is YYREEE (reference sequence). CDR3 nucleotide sequence: TGTGCCAGCAGCCACCTAGCGTGGGAGGGGGAGCTGTTTTTT. This codes for CASSHLAWEGELFF.

This clone was seen repeatedly, ten times or more. The chain recombines TRBV20-1 with TRBJ1-2; D not resolved. V lost 3 bases to trimming and J lost 0 bases, with 14 bases between them. There are 15 residues in the CDR3. CDR1 is DFQATT, CDR2 SNEGSKA, per germline (reference sequence). The CDR3: CSASRYFKANYGYTF. The DNA for the CDR3 is TGCAGTGCTAGCCGGTACTTTAAAGCTAACTATGGCTACACCTTC.

This clone was found many times. V usage is TRBV7-2 and J usage is TRBJ2-7; D unresolved. Per germline, CDR1 SGHTA and CDR2 FQGNSA. Trimming shortened V by 2 bases and J by 3 bases, and 5 bases separated the two germline ends. This CDR3 is built from 12 residues. CDR3 amino acids: CASSLKIYEQYF. CDR3 in DNA: TGTGCCAGCAGCTTAAAGATCTACGAGCAGTACTTC.

This clone was observed many times. The CDR3 sequence: CASSPPGSSYEQYF. The CDR3 DNA follows: TGTGCCAGCAGCCCTCCAGGGAGCTCCTACGAGCAGTACTTC. J is TRBJ2-7 and V is TRBV11-2, with D possibly called TRBD1 or TRBD2 (5 bases each). Trimming stripped 5 bases from V and 0 bases from J, with 11 bases between. This CDR3 contains 14 residues. CDR1 and CDR2 from the germline V gene are SGHAT and FQNNGV. Filled out from reference TRBV11-2 and TRBJ2-7, the complete variable domain reads EAGVAQSPRYKIIEKRQSVAFWCNPISGHATLYWYQQILGQGPKLLIQFQNNGVVDDSQLPKDRFSAERLKGVDSTLKIQPAKLEDSAVYLCASSPPGSSYEQYFGPGTRLTVT.

Concerning this clone itself: Being one base from a much bigger clone, this may be a read error. The chain couples TRBV18 to TRBJ1-2, with D possibly matching TRBD1 (6 bases). This CDR3 is 14 amino acids long. Per germline, CDR1 KGHSH and CDR2 LQKENI. V was cut by 4 bases and J by 5 bases, with 14 bases left in between. The CDR3 DNA reads as TGTGCCAGCTCACTGTCGAGGGGGTCGTATGGCTACACCTTC. It is translated as CASSLSRGSYGYTF. The full variable domain, rest sourced from reference TRBV18 and TRBJ1-2, is NAGVMQNPRHLVRRRGQEARLRCSPMKGHSHVYWYRQLPEEGLKFMVYLQKENIIDESGMPKERFSAEFPKEGPSILRIQQVVRGDSAAYFCASSLSRGSYGYTFGSGTRLTVV.

This clone was seen many times. V is TRBV11-1 and J is TRBJ2-3; maybe TRBD2 (5 bases). This CDR3 contains 16 residues. Trimming pared 1 base from V and 1 base from J, leaving 12 bases between. Germline lookup yields CDR1 SGHAT and CDR2 FQDESV (reference sequence). Written as DNA, the CDR3 is TGTGCCAGCAGCTTAGGTGGCGGGCTCGGCACAGATACGCAGTATTTT. Its protein product is CASSLGGGLGTDTQYF. The variable domain in full, with the rest retrieved from reference TRBV11-1 and TRBJ2-3, is EAEVAQSPRYKITEKSQAVAFWCDPISGHATLYWYRQILGQGPELLVQFQDESVVDDSQLPKDRFSAERLKGVDSTLKIQPAELGDSAMYLCASSLGGGLGTDTQYFGPGTRLTVL.

This clone is labeled medium-sized. The rearrangement joins TRBV6-1 to TRBJ1-3; TRBD1 agrees at 7 bases. Germline-derived CDR1 and CDR2 are MNHNS and SASEGT. This CDR3 comprises 15 residues. J was trimmed by 0 bases and V by 6 bases; bases with no gene match: 5. The CDR3 bases are TGTGCCAGCAGACCTCAGGGGGTCTCTGGAAACACCATATATTTT. This gives the protein CASRPQGVSGNTIYF.